This TCR beta chain was sequenced for a study of breast tumors, draining lymph nodes, adjacent tissues. TCRdb independently ran MiXCR on the multiplex PCR reads; one entry per CDR3 protein. The sample lists roughly 70,000 distinct CDR3 sequences, approximately 40% seen once, with approximately 9.1% in the top ten. This clonotype was seen ten or more times. The origin of this receptor is a female donor with breast cancer. Some clones in this sample may be carry-over from other donors' samples. The specimen sequenced was breast tumor tissue.

DNA for the CDR3: TGTGCCAGCAGTTTAAGGGACAGGGGAAGGGAAAAACTGTTTTTT. Protein: CASSLRDRGREKLFF. The chain is built from TRBV28 and TRBJ1-4; 10 positions agree with TRBD1. Trimming took 2 bases from V and 8 from J; bases not matched to a gene: 5. The CDR3 runs to 15 residues. Germline values: CDR1 MDHEN, CDR2 SYDVKM.